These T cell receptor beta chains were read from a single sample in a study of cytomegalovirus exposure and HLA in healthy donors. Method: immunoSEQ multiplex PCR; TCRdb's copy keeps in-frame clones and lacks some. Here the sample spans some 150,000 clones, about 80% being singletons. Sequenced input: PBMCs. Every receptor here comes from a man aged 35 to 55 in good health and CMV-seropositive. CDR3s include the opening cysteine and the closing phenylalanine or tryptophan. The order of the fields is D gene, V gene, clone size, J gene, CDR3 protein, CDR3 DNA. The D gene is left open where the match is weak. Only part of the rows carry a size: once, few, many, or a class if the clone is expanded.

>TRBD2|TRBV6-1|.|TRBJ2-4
CASSDSGGGAGNIQYF
TGTGCCAGCAGTGATTCTGGCGGGGGGGCGGGGAACATTCAGTACTTC
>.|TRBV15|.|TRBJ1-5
CATSREAGLDQPQHF
TGTGCCACCAGCAGAGAAGCAGGCTTGGATCAGCCCCAGCATTTT
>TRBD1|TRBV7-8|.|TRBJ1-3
CASRLSRDRGPGNTIYF
TGTGCCAGCAGATTGTCCCGGGACAGGGGACCTGGAAACACCATATATTTT
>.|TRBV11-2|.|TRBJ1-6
CASSSRQYNSPLHF
TGTGCCAGCAGCTCCCGACAGTATAATTCACCCCTCCACTTT
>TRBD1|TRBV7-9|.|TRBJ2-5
CASSQGQPQETQYF
TGTGCCAGCAGCCAGGGACAGCCTCAAGAGACCCAGTACTTC
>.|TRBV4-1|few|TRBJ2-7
CASSQDILLLYEQYF
TGCGCCAGCAGCCAAGACATATTACTACTCTACGAGCAGTACTTC
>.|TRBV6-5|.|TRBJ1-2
CASSYSRPAYGYTF
TGTGCCAGCAGTTACTCGAGGCCGGCCTATGGCTACACCTTC
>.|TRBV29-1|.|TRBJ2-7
CSIPRDNGEQYF
TGCAGCATCCCCAGGGACAACGGCGAGCAGTACTTC
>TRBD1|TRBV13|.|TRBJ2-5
CASSLRGRSSQETQYF
TGTGCCAGCAGCTTGAGGGGGCGGTCCTCCCAAGAGACCCAGTACTTC
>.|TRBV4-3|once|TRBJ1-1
CASSPGAGDGLRAFF
TGCGCCAGCAGCCCTGGGGCAGGGGACGGCCTGAGGGCTTTCTTT
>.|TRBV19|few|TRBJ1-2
CASRSPLLHGYTF
TGTGCCAGTAGGAGTCCCCTTCTCCATGGCTACACCTTC
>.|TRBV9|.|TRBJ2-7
CASSVGSSSYEQYF
TGTGCCAGCAGCGTAGGGTCCAGCTCCTACGAGCAGTACTTC
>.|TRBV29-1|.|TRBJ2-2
CSGWGANTGELFF
TGCAGCGGGTGGGGAGCGAACACCGGGGAGCTGTTTTTT
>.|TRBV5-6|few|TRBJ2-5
CASSLGTFQETQYF
TGTGCCAGCAGCCTCGGGACTTTTCAAGAGACCCAGTACTTC
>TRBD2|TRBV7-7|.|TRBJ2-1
CASSPLAGALFF
TGTGCCAGCAGCCCCCTAGCGGGGGCCTTGTTCTTC
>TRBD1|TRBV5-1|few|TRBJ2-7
CASSLGGQRYF
TGCGCCAGCAGCTTGGGGGGACAGAGGTACTTC
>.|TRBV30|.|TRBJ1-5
CAWSSTLRNQPQHF
TGTGCCTGGAGTAGCACACTGAGGAATCAGCCCCAGCATTTT
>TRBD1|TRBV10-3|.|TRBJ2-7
CAISGTAGGSYEQYF
TGTGCCATCAGTGGAACGGCAGGGGGTTCCTACGAGCAGTACTTC
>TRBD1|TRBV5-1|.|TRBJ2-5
CASSPEQGAWETQYF
TGCGCCAGCAGCCCGGAACAGGGGGCTTGGGAGACCCAGTACTTC
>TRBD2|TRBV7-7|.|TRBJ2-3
CASSWGLAGGTDTQYF
TGTGCTAGCAGCTGGGGACTAGCGGGAGGGACAGATACGCAGTATTTT
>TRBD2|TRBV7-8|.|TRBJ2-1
CASSFGLAEYNEQFF
TGTGCCAGCAGTTTCGGACTAGCGGAGTACAATGAGCAGTTCTTC
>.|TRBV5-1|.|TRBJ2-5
CASSLVNGKETQYF
TGCGCCAGCAGCTTGGTAAACGGGAAAGAGACCCAGTACTTC
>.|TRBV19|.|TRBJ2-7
CASSMRAESYEQYF
TGTGCCAGTAGTATGAGAGCCGAATCCTACGAGCAGTACTTC
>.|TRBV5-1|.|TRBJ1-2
CASSLGAGYTF
TGCGCCAGCAGCTTGGGAGCTGGCTACACCTTC
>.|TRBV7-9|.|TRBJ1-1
CSSSLQESEAFF
TGTTCCAGCAGCTTACAAGAGAGTGAAGCTTTCTTT
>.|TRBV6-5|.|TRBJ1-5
CASSYSRYQPQHF
TGTGCCAGCAGTTACTCGCGGTACCAGCCCCAGCATTTT
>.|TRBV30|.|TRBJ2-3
CALATSTQYF
TGTGCCTTAGCAACCAGCACGCAGTATTTT
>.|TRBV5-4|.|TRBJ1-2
CASSTGSGGYTF
TGTGCCAGCAGTACAGGGTCCGGTGGCTACACCTTC